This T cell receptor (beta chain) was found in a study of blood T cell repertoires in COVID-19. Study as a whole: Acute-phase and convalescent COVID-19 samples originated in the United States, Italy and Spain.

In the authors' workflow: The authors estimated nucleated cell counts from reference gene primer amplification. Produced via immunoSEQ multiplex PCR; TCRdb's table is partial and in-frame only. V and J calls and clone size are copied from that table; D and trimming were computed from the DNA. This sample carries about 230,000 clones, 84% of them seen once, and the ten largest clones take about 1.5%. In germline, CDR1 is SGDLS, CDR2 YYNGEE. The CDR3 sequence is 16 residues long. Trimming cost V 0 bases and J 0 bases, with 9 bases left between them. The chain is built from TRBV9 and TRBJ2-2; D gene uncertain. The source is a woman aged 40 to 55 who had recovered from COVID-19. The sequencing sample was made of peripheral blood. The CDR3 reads CASSVAGSPNTGELFF. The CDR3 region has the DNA TGTGCCAGCAGCGTAGCAGGTTCCCCGAACACCGGGGAGCTGTTTTTT.